Included here is one T cell receptor beta chain sequence, with context. Its antigen is not known. A much bigger clone sits one base away, suggesting this may be a read error. The data stem from a study of spatial heterogeneity in lung cancer. On the study more broadly: The average count in raw reads for each unique TCR and UMI combination exceeded nine appearances.

The CDR3 is 14 amino acids. V dropped 7 bases and J dropped 10 bases, with 23 bases sitting between them. CDR1 is MDHEN, CDR2 SYDVKM, per germline. TCRdb reprocessed the 5' RACE reads with MiXCR, giving one entry per CDR3 protein. The table lists fewer than 30,000 distinct CDR3 sequences, 7.1% of them singletons. Time point in this sample: sample taken at primary tumor resection. Study-level results: Expanded intratumoral alpha and beta TCR counts tracked tumor mutation counts. The estimate shows that only roughly 7% of tumor T cells were covered for alpha and around 13% for beta chains.

This chain uses TRBV28 with TRBJ2-7; the D call may be TRBD1 or TRBD2 (5 bases each). The clonotype originates from a male donor with early-stage non-small cell lung cancer. The material was lung tumor tissue, obtained at surgery. The CDR3 protein is CASKTPGRPTDQYF. For the CDR3, the DNA is TGTGCCAGCAAAACCCCGGGACGGCCAACCGATCAGTACTTC.